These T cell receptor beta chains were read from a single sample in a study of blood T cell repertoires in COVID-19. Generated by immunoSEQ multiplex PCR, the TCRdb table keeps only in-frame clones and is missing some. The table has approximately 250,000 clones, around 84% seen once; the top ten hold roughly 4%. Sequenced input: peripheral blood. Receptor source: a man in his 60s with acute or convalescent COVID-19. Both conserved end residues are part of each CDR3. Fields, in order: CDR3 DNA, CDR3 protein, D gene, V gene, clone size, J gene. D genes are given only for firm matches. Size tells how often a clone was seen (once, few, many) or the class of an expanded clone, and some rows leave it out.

CDR3 DNA: TGTGCCAGCTCACAGGGGGCCGCGGACTATGGCTACACCTTC; CDR3 protein: CASSQGAADYGYTF; D gene: TRBD1; V gene: TRBV18; clone size: -; J gene: TRBJ1-2
CDR3 DNA: TGTGCCAGCAGCCCCACAAGCCCGCCTCGGACAGGGCCGACGAGTACCTATAATTCACCCCTCCACTTT; CDR3 protein: CASSPTSPPRTGPTSTYNSPLHF; D gene: TRBD1; V gene: TRBV3-1/TRBV3-2; clone size: once; J gene: TRBJ1-6
CDR3 DNA: TGTGCCAGCAGCTTTGGGGAGGGCCCTTTGCAGTTCTTC; CDR3 protein: CASSFGEGPLQFF; D gene: TRBD2; V gene: TRBV7-9; clone size: -; J gene: TRBJ2-1
CDR3 DNA: TGTGCCAGCAGCCTTTGGGAGGCTGAAGCTTTCTTT; CDR3 protein: CASSLWEAEAFF; D gene: -; V gene: TRBV3-1/TRBV3-2; clone size: -; J gene: TRBJ1-1
CDR3 DNA: TGTGCCAGCAGCTTGGGGGAGACCAAAAACATTCAGTACTTC; CDR3 protein: CASSLGETKNIQYF; D gene: -; V gene: TRBV5-6; clone size: few; J gene: TRBJ2-4
CDR3 DNA: TGTGCTAGCAGCCCTAAGGTGGGAGGACGAGTGGTCACAGATACGCAGTATTTT; CDR3 protein: CASSPKVGGRVVTDTQYF; D gene: -; V gene: TRBV7-7; clone size: -; J gene: TRBJ2-3
CDR3 DNA: TGTGCCAGCAGCTTAAAAAGGTCTACAGGGATTAGCACTGAAGCTTTCTTT; CDR3 protein: CASSLKRSTGISTEAFF; D gene: -; V gene: TRBV7-9; clone size: once; J gene: TRBJ1-1
CDR3 DNA: TGTGCCAGCAGCTCCGCGGTAGGCGCCTCTTACAATGAGCAGTTCTTC; CDR3 protein: CASSSAVGASYNEQFF; D gene: -; V gene: TRBV5-4; clone size: -; J gene: TRBJ2-1
CDR3 DNA: TGTGCCAGCAGTTACACCCCGGGACAGCAGCATTTT; CDR3 protein: CASSYTPGQQHF; D gene: TRBD1; V gene: TRBV6-2/TRBV6-3; clone size: -; J gene: TRBJ1-5
CDR3 DNA: TGTGCCAGCAGTGAAGAGGGACTCCAGCAGTACTTC; CDR3 protein: CASSEEGLQQYF; D gene: -; V gene: TRBV2; clone size: -; J gene: TRBJ2-7
CDR3 DNA: TGTGCCATCAGGGACAGGAAAGAGACCCAGTACTTC; CDR3 protein: CAIRDRKETQYF; D gene: TRBD1; V gene: TRBV10-3; clone size: -; J gene: TRBJ2-5
CDR3 DNA: TGTGCCCCGCGGGCCTATGGCTACACCTTC; CDR3 protein: CAPRAYGYTF; D gene: -; V gene: TRBV6-9; clone size: -; J gene: TRBJ1-2
CDR3 DNA: TGTGCCAGTAGACACAGGGATGGCAATCAGCCCCAGCATTTT; CDR3 protein: CASRHRDGNQPQHF; D gene: -; V gene: TRBV19; clone size: -; J gene: TRBJ1-5
CDR3 DNA: TGCGCCAGCAGCTCACAGGTTAACACCGGGGAGCTGTTTTTT; CDR3 protein: CASSSQVNTGELFF; D gene: -; V gene: TRBV5-1; clone size: -; J gene: TRBJ2-2
CDR3 DNA: TGTGCCAGCAGCCCCGTGAGGAAGTCTAGCACAGATACGCAGTATTTT; CDR3 protein: CASSPVRKSSTDTQYF; D gene: -; V gene: TRBV14; clone size: -; J gene: TRBJ2-3
CDR3 DNA: TGCAGCGTTACTGAATTCTCGTGGCTAGCGGGTGGATCGAGCTCCTACAATGAGCAGTTCTTC; CDR3 protein: CSVTEFSWLAGGSSSYNEQFF; D gene: TRBD2; V gene: TRBV29-1; clone size: -; J gene: TRBJ2-1
CDR3 DNA: TGTGCCAGCAGCTTAGGCAGGGCTAACACTGAAGCTTTCTTT; CDR3 protein: CASSLGRANTEAFF; D gene: -; V gene: TRBV11-2; clone size: -; J gene: TRBJ1-1
CDR3 DNA: TGTGCCAGCAGTGACCCCGCCCGACAGGGAGGTTATGGCTACACCTTC; CDR3 protein: CASSDPARQGGYGYTF; D gene: TRBD1; V gene: TRBV6-1; clone size: -; J gene: TRBJ1-2
CDR3 DNA: TGCGCCAGCCTAGGGGCGGTGCTCCCCTACGAGCAGTACTTC; CDR3 protein: CASLGAVLPYEQYF; D gene: -; V gene: TRBV5-1; clone size: -; J gene: TRBJ2-7
CDR3 DNA: TGTGCCAGCAGTAGTGGGATCCGTAGCGGGAGGGCAGGTGAGCAGTTCTTC; CDR3 protein: CASSSGIRSGRAGEQFF; D gene: TRBD2; V gene: TRBV6-2/TRBV6-3; clone size: -; J gene: TRBJ2-1
CDR3 DNA: TGTGCCAGCAGGGGGACTAGCGGGGAGGCACCGTCGTACAATGAGCAGTTCTTC; CDR3 protein: CASRGTSGEAPSYNEQFF; D gene: TRBD2; V gene: TRBV2; clone size: -; J gene: TRBJ2-1
CDR3 DNA: TGTGCCAGCAGTGAGGGACAGGCACCCTACGAGCAGTACTTC; CDR3 protein: CASSEGQAPYEQYF; D gene: TRBD1; V gene: TRBV2; clone size: once; J gene: TRBJ2-7
CDR3 DNA: TGTGCCAGCAGCTTAGGACTCCATTCTTACAATGAGCAGTTCTTC; CDR3 protein: CASSLGLHSYNEQFF; D gene: -; V gene: TRBV5-7; clone size: -; J gene: TRBJ2-1
CDR3 DNA: TGCGCCAGCAGCTTGTCGAGCGGGAGAGGTTTGGCCACAGATACGCAGTATTTT; CDR3 protein: CASSLSSGRGLATDTQYF; D gene: TRBD2; V gene: TRBV5-1; clone size: -; J gene: TRBJ2-3
CDR3 DNA: TGTGCCAGCAGCAACGACAGGAACACTGAAGCTTTCTTT; CDR3 protein: CASSNDRNTEAFF; D gene: -; V gene: TRBV2; clone size: -; J gene: TRBJ1-1
CDR3 DNA: TGTGCCAGCAGTTTACATAGGACAGGGGTCAACGAGCAGTACTTC; CDR3 protein: CASSLHRTGVNEQYF; D gene: TRBD1; V gene: TRBV28; clone size: -; J gene: TRBJ2-7
CDR3 DNA: TGTGCCAGCAGCCTTCACGGGACAGGGGGCTACGAGCAGTACTTC; CDR3 protein: CASSLHGTGGYEQYF; D gene: TRBD1; V gene: TRBV3-1/TRBV3-2; clone size: -; J gene: TRBJ2-7
CDR3 DNA: TGTGCCAGCAGCTTAGGGCGGACAGGGACTGGAAACACCATATATTTT; CDR3 protein: CASSLGRTGTGNTIYF; D gene: TRBD1; V gene: TRBV7-8; clone size: once; J gene: TRBJ1-3
CDR3 DNA: TGTGCCAGCAGCTCAGAGCGTACAACTAATGAAAAACTGTTTTTT; CDR3 protein: CASSSERTTNEKLFF; D gene: -; V gene: TRBV7-9; clone size: -; J gene: TRBJ1-4
CDR3 DNA: TGTGCCACCAGCAGACCCCTGGGGACTAGCGGGAGAAAAAATGAGCAGTTCTTC; CDR3 protein: CATSRPLGTSGRKNEQFF; D gene: TRBD2; V gene: TRBV15; clone size: -; J gene: TRBJ2-1
CDR3 DNA: TGTGCCAGCAGCTTGGGGGGGCGACGCTATGGCTACACCTTC; CDR3 protein: CASSLGGRRYGYTF; D gene: -; V gene: TRBV5-4; clone size: -; J gene: TRBJ1-2